A selection of T cell receptor beta chains follows, all from one sample in a study of control samples from healthy donors and cancer patients. Profiled with immunoSEQ multiplex PCR; TCRdb holds only in-frame clones, not every one. The sample holds around 85,000 clones; about 89% are singletons and the top ten take approximately 7.6%. Sequencing was done on a sample of blood. These receptors were obtained from a woman aged 60 to 75 in good health. Each CDR3 is given with its conserved first and last residue. Fields, in order: clone size, D gene, V gene, J gene, CDR3 DNA, CDR3 protein. D genes are given only for firm matches. Some rows have no size entry. The others give once, few or many, or a class for an expanded clone.

.	TRBD1	TRBV6-1	TRBJ1-4	TGTGCCAGCAGTGACCCGGGACAGACTAATGAAAAACTGTTTTTT	CASSDPGQTNEKLFF
.	TRBD1	TRBV9	TRBJ2-1	TGTGCCAGCAGCGGATGGACAGGGACTGAGCAGTTCTTC	CASSGWTGTEQFF
.	.	TRBV4-2	TRBJ2-6	TGTGCCAGCAGCCAAGGAGGGAGAGCCGGGGCCAACGTCCTGACTTTC	CASSQGGRAGANVLTF
.	.	TRBV15	TRBJ1-2	TGTGCCACCAGCCCCAGGGGAGGGTTCGACTATGGCTACACCTTC	CATSPRGGFDYGYTF
.	.	TRBV18	TRBJ1-4	TGTGCCAGCTCAACCGACAGGTTTGAAAAACTGTTTTTT	CASSTDRFEKLFF
.	.	TRBV5-1	TRBJ2-7	TGCGCCAGCAGCCCCGAGGGCGAATACGAGCAGTACTTC	CASSPEGEYEQYF
.	TRBD1	TRBV28	TRBJ1-1	TGTGCCAGCAGTTTAAGGGGACAGATTGAAGCTTTCTTT	CASSLRGQIEAFF
.	.	TRBV11-2	TRBJ2-1	TGTGCCAGCAGCTTATGGATACATAAATACAATGAGCAGTTCTTC	CASSLWIHKYNEQFF
.	TRBD2	TRBV28	TRBJ2-7	TGTGCCAGCACCCGCCCTGGGGCGGGGGTTCGCGGGGAGCAGTACTTC	CASTRPGAGVRGEQYF
.	.	TRBV7-9	TRBJ2-5	TGTGCCAGCAGCTTACGGGGCTATCGGGAGACCCAGTACTTC	CASSLRGYRETQYF
.	TRBD1	TRBV12-3/TRBV12-4	TRBJ2-1	TGTGCCAGCAGGCCCCCCGGGACAGGGAACCAGTTCTTC	CASRPPGTGNQFF
.	.	TRBV4-3	TRBJ1-1	TGCGCCAGCAGCCAAGGGGGCATGAACACTGAAGCTTTCTTT	CASSQGGMNTEAFF
.	TRBD1	TRBV6-5	TRBJ1-5	TGTGCCAGCACCGACAGGGGTGTCAATCAGCCCCAGCATTTT	CASTDRGVNQPQHF
few	TRBD2	TRBV2	TRBJ2-1	TGTGCCAGCAGGACCGGGACTAGCGGGGACAATGAGCAGTTCTTC	CASRTGTSGDNEQFF
once	.	TRBV5-6	TRBJ1-6	TGTGCCAGCAGCTTGAACAGGGAGGACTCACCCCTCCACTTT	CASSLNREDSPLHF
.	TRBD1	TRBV6-1	TRBJ2-1	TGTGCCAGCAGGGAAGCCACAGGGGGCCGGCACGATGAGCAGTTCTTC	CASREATGGRHDEQFF
.	.	TRBV19	TRBJ2-1	TGTGCCAGTAGTATTCGATCCCAGGCGCCCGTAGGTGAGCAGTTCTTC	CASSIRSQAPVGEQFF
.	.	TRBV7-3	TRBJ1-1	TGTGCCAGCAGCCTCCGATCGAACACTGAAGCTTTCTTT	CASSLRSNTEAFF
.	.	TRBV2	TRBJ1-2	TGTGCCAGCAGTGACGAGTTCTATGGCTACACCTTC	CASSDEFYGYTF
few	TRBD1	TRBV6-5	TRBJ1-6	TGTGCCAGCAGGGACAGGGATAATTCACCCCTCCACTTT	CASRDRDNSPLHF